This TCR beta chain was sequenced for a study of shared clonotypes between healthy human individuals. Profiled with immunoSEQ multiplex PCR; TCRdb holds only in-frame clones, not every one. Among a few million clones listed, more than 90% were seen once. J lost 3 bases, V lost 3 bases, and 1 base had no gene match. The CDR3 is made up of 15 amino acids. Germline V gives CDR1 KGHSH, CDR2 LQKENI. Turning to this clone: Other DNA sequences of this sample code for an identical CDR3.

The sequencing sample was made of naive CD4+ T cells sorted from blood. Subset of the sample: CD45RA+ positively selected. The source of this sequence is a young man in good health. The J gene is TRBJ2-7, the V gene TRBV18; 14 bases are shared with TRBD2. The CDR3 loop is CASSPGLAGGYEQYF. In DNA form, the CDR3 reads TGTGCCAGCTCACCCGGACTAGCGGGAGGCTACGAGCAGTACTTC.